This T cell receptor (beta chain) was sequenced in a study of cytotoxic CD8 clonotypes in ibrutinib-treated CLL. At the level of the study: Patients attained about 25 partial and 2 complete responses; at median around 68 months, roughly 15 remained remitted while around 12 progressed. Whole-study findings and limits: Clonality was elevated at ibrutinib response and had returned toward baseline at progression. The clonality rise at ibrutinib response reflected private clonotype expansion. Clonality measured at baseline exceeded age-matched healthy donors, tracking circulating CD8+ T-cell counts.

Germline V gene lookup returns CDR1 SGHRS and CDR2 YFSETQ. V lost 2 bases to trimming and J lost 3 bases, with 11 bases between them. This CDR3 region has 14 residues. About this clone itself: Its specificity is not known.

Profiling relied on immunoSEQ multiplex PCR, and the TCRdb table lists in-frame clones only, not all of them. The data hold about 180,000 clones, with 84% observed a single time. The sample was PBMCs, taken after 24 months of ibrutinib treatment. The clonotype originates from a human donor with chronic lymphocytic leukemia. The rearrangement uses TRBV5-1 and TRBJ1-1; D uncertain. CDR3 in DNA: TGCGCCAGCAGCTTTGGGTTGAGGGACACTGAAGCTTTCTTT. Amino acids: CASSFGLRDTEAFF.